This TCR beta chain was recorded in a study of monozygotic twins with inflammatory bowel disease. Researchers isolated total RNA from whole blood without sorting T cells. The CDR3 runs to 12 residues. Looked up from germline, CDR1 is SNHLY and CDR2 is FYNNEI. TCRdb derives one entry per CDR3 protein from the 5' RACE reads, leaving out DNA. In total, the table holds some 170,000 distinct CDR3 sequences. Sequenced material: blood. This chain joins TRBV2 and TRBJ1-2; TCRdb picks TRBD1, but there is no DNA to check that call. This clonotype was sampled from a human donor with ulcerative colitis or Crohn's disease, or a healthy co-twin of an affected twin (not recorded which). The chain's CDR3 is CASNRGDYGYTF.